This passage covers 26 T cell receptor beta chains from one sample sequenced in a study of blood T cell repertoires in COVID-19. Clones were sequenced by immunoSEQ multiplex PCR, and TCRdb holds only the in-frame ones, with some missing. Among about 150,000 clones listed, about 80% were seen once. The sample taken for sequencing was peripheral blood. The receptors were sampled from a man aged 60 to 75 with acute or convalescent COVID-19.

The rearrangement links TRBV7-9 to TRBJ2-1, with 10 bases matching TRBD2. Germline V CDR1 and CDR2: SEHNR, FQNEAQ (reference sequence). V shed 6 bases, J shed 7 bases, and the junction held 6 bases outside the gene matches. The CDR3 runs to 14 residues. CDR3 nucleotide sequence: TGTGCCAGCAGTCCTAGCGGGAGTCGAAATGAGCAGTTCTTC. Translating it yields CASSPSGSRNEQFF.

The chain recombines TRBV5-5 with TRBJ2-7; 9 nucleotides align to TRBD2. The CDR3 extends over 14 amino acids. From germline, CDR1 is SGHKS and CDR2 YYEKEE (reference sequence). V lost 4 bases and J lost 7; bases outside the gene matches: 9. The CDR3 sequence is CASSRWGREGEQYF. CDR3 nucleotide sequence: TGTGCCAGCAGCCGCTGGGGGCGGGAGGGTGAGCAGTACTTC.

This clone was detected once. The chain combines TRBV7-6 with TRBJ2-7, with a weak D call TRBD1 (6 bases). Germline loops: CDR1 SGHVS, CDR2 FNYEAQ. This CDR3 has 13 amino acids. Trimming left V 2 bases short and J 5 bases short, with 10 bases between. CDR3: CASSLTRQDEQYF. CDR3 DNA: TGTGCCAGCAGCTTAACTAGACAGGACGAGCAGTACTTC. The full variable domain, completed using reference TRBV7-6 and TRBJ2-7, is GAGVSQSPRYKVTKRGQDVALRCDPISGHVSLYWYRQALGQGPEFLTYFNYEAQQDKSGLPNDRFSAERPEGSISTLTIQRTEQRDSAMYRCASSLTRQDEQYFGPGTRLTVT.

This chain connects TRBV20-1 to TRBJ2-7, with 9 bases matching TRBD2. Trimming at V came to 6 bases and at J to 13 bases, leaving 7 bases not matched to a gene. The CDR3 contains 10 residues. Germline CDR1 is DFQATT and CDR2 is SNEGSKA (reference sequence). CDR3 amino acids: CSAGERGVYF. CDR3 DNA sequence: TGCAGTGCCGGGGAGCGGGGGGTTTACTTC.

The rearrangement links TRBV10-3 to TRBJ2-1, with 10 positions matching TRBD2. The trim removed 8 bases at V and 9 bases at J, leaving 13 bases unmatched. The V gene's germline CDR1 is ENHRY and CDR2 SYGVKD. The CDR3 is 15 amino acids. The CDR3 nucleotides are TGTGCCATCTCCACGAAGGCTAGCGGGAGTAGTGAGCAGTTCTTC. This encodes CAISTKASGSSEQFF.

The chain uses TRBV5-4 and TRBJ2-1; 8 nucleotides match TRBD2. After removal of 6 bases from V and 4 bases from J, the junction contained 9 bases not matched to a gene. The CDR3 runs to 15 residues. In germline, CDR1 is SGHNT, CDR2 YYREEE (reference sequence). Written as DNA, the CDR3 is TGTGCCAGCACCGGGGGGGCGCTGAGTTACAATGAGCAGTTCTTC. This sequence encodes CASTGGALSYNEQFF.

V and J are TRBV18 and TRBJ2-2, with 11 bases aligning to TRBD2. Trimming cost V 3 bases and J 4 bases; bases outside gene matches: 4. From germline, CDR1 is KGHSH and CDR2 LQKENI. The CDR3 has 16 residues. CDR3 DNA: TGTGCCAGCTCACCCCTAACTAGCGGGAGCACCGGGGAGCTGTTTTTT. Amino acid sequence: CASSPLTSGSTGELFF.

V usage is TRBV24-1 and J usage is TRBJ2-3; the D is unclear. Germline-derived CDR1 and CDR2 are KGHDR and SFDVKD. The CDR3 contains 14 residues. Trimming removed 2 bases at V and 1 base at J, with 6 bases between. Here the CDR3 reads CATSDSSRTDTQYF. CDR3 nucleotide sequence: TGTGCCACCAGTGATTCGAGTCGCACAGATACGCAGTATTTT.

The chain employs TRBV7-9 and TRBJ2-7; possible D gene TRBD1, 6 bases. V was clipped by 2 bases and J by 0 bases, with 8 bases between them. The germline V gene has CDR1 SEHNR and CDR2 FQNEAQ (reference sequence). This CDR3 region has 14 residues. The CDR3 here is CASSLQGSSYEQYF. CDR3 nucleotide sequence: TGTGCCAGCAGCTTACAGGGGAGCTCCTACGAGCAGTACTTC.

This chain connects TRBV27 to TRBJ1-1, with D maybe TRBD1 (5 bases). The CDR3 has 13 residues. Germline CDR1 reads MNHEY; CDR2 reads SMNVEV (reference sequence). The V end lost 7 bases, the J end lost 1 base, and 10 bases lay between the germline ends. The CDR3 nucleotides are TGTGCCAGCAAGGTGGGGCGGAACACTGAAGCTTTCTTT. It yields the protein CASKVGRNTEAFF.

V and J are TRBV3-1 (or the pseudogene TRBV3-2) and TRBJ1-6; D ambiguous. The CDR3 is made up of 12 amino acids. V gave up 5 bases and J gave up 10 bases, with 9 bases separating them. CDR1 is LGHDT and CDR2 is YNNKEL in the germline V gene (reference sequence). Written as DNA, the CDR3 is TGTGCCAGCAGCTCCGCGGGATCACCCCTCCACTTT. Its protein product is CASSSAGSPLHF.

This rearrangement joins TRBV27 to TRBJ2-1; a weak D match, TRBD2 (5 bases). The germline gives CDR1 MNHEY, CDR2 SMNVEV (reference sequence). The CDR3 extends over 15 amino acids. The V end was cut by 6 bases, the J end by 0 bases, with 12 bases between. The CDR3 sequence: CASSLGITSYNEQFF. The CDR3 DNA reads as TGTGCCAGCAGCCTCGGGATTACCTCCTACAATGAGCAGTTCTTC.

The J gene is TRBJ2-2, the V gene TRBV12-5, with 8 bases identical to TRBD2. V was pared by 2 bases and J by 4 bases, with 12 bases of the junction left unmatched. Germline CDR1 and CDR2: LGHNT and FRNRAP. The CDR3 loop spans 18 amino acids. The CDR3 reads CASGLSLAASGFTGELFF. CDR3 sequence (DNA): TGTGCTAGTGGTTTGTCGTTAGCGGCTAGCGGGTTCACCGGGGAGCTGTTTTTT.

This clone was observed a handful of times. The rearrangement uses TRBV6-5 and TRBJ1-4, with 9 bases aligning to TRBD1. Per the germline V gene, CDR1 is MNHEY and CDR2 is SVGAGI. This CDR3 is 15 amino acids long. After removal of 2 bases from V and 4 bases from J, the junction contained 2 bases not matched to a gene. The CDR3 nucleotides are TGTGCCAGCAGTTACCCGGGACAGGGTAATGAAAAACTGTTTTTT. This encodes CASSYPGQGNEKLFF.

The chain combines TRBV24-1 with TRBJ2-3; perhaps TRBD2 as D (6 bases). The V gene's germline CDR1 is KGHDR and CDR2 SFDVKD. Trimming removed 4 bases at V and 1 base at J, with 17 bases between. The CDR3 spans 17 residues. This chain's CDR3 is CATSETGGPAGTDTQYF. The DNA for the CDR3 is TGTGCCACCAGTGAGACCGGAGGGCCCGCTGGCACAGATACGCAGTATTTT.

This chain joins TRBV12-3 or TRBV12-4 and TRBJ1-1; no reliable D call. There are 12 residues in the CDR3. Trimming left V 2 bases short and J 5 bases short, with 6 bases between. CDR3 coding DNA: TGTGCCAGCAGTTTATTCGGGACTGAAGCTTTCTTT. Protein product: CASSLFGTEAFF.

CDR3 loop: CASSFHRTGFKLYGYTF. The CDR3 nucleotides are TGTGCCAGCAGTTTTCATAGGACAGGGTTTAAACTCTATGGCTACACCTTC. The rearrangement joins TRBV27 to TRBJ1-2; 8 bases align to TRBD1. From germline, CDR1 is MNHEY and CDR2 SMNVEV (reference sequence). The junction had 13 bases not matched to a gene; V was cut back by 3 bases and J by 4 bases. This CDR3 contains 17 residues.

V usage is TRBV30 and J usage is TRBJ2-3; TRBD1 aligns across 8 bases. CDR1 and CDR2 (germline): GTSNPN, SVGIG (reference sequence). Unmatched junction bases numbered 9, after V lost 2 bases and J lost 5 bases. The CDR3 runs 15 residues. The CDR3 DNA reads TGTGCCTGGAGTAATAACAGGGGGGCGGGAGATACGCAGTATTTT. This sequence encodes CAWSNNRGAGDTQYF.

This chain's CDR3 is CASSLAEALNQPQHF. The DNA for the CDR3 is TGTGCCAGCAGCTTGGCCGAGGCCCTCAATCAGCCCCAGCATTTT. The chain recombines TRBV5-8 with TRBJ1-5, with D unresolved. CDR3 length: 15 residues. V lost 0 bases, J lost 3 bases, and 10 bases lay in between. Germline lookup yields CDR1 SGHTS and CDR2 YDEGEE.

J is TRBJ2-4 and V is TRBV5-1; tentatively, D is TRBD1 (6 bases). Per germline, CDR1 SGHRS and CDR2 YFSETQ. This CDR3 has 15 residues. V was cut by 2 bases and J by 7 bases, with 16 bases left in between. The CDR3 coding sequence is TGCGCCAGCAGCTTCCAGGGGTCCTCTGGGAACATTCAGTACTTC. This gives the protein CASSFQGSSGNIQYF.

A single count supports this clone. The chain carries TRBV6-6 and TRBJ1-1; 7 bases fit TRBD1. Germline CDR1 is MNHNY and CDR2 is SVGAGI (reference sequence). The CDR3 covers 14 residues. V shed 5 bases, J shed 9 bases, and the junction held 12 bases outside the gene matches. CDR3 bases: TGTGCCAGCAGTCCACAGGGGCCCTTGGGGAAAGCTTTCTTT. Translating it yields CASSPQGPLGKAFF.

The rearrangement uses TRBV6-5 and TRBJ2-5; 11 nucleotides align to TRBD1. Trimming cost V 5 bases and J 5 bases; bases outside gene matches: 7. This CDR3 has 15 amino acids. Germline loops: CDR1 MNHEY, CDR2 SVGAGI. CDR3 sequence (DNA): TGTGCCAGCAGTCCAAGGACAGGGGGCAAGGAGACCCAGTACTTC. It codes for CASSPRTGGKETQYF.

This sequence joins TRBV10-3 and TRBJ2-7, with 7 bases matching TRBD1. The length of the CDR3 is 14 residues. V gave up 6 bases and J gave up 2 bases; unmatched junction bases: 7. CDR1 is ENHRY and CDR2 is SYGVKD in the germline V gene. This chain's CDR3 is CAIRTGDSAYEQYF. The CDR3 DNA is TGTGCCATCAGGACCGGGGACAGCGCCTACGAGCAGTACTTC.

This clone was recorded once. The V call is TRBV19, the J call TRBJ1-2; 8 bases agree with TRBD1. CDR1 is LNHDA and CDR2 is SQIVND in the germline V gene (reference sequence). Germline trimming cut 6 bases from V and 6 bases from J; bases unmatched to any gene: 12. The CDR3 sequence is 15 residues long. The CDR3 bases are TGTGCCAGTAGGACAGGGGACCGCGCAGGACATGGCTACACCTTC. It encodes CASRTGDRAGHGYTF.

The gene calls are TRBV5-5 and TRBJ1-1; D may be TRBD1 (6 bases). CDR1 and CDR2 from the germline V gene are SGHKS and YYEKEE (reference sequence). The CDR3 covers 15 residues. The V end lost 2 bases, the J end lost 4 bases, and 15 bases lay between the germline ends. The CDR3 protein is CASSFRAGAGTEAFF. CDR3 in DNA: TGTGCCAGCAGCTTTCGGGCAGGGGCGGGCACTGAAGCTTTCTTT.

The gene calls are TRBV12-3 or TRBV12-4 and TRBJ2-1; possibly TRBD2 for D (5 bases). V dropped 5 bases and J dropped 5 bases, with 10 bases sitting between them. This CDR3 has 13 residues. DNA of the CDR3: TGTGCCAGCAGTCCCCGGGGTAACAATGAGCAGTTCTTC. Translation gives CASSPRGNNEQFF.